This TCR beta chain was profiled in a study of blood T cell repertoires in COVID-19. Study background: Samples of COVID-19 (acute and convalescent) were obtained from the United States, Italy and Spain. Sample material is recorded as cDNA or gDNA derived from T cells, B-cell-depleted T cells, or PBMCs.

The CDR3 is made up of 15 amino acids. CDR1 and CDR2 from the germline V gene are SGHTA and FQGNSA. The J segment lost 3 bases and the V segment lost 5 bases, leaving 6 bases of the junction unmatched. Authors' analysis steps: Amplification with reference gene primers provided the estimates of nucleated cell counts. Some clones are missing from TCRdb's copy, which holds only in-frame ones; the method was immunoSEQ multiplex PCR. V, J and clone size reflect that table, while D and trimming were determined from the DNA. In the table there are approximately 31,000 clones, 80% to 90% of which are singletons.

The V call is TRBV7-2, the J call TRBJ2-1; 8 positions agree with TRBD1. Sequencing input: peripheral blood. The TCR originated in a woman older than 75 with active or convalescent COVID-19. The CDR3 DNA follows: TGTGCCAGCAGCCCCTCGGGACAGGTCTACAATGAGCAGTTCTTC. It codes for CASSPSGQVYNEQFF.